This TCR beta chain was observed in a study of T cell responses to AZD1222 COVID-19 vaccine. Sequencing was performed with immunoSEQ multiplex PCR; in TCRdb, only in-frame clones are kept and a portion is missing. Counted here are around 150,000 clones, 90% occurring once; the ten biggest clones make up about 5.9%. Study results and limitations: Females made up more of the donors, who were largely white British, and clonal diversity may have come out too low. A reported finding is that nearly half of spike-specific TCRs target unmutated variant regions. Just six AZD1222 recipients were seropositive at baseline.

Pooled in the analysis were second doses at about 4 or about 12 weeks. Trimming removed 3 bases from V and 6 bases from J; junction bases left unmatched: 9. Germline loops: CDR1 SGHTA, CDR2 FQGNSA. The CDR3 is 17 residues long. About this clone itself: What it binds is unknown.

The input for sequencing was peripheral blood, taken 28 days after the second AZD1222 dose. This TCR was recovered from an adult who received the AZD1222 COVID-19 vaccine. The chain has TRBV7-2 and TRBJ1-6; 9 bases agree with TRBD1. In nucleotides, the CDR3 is TGTGCCAGCAGCTTCAGAGGACAGGGGACACCTAATTCACCCCTCCACTTT. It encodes CASSFRGQGTPNSPLHF.